Each of the 21 T cell receptor beta chains below was sequenced from the same sample in a study of blood T cell repertoires in COVID-19. Assay: immunoSEQ multiplex PCR; the TCRdb copy retains only in-frame clones and omits some. Of 300,000 to 400,000 clones in the sample, around 90% were seen once. The sequenced sample consisted of peripheral blood. The receptors stem from a man aged 50 or older with active or convalescent COVID-19.

The chain uses TRBV19 and TRBJ2-3, with 10 positions matching TRBD2. The V gene end was trimmed by 5 bases and the J gene end by 1 base; junction bases not matched to a gene: 6. CDR1 is LNHDA, CDR2 SQIVND, per germline (reference sequence). The CDR3 is made up of 16 amino acids. The CDR3 reads CASSFASGGGTDTQYF. The CDR3 coding sequence is TGTGCCAGTAGTTTCGCTAGCGGGGGAGGCACAGATACGCAGTATTTT.

V gene TRBV4-1 combines with J gene TRBJ1-5; possible D gene TRBD1, 5 bases. Germline V CDR1 and CDR2: MGHRA, YSYEKL. The CDR3 runs 14 residues. V lost 1 base and J 7 bases, leaving 11 bases between the germline ends. CDR3 sequence reads: CASSQGQGGQPQHF. CDR3 sequence (DNA): TGCGCCAGCAGCCAAGGTCAGGGAGGACAGCCCCAGCATTTT.

The rearrangement links TRBV11-2 to TRBJ1-2, with D tentatively TRBD1 (6 bases). Trimming took 5 bases from V and 2 from J, leaving 12 bases between them. This CDR3 is built from 14 residues. Germline values: CDR1 SGHAT, CDR2 FQNNGV. CDR3 DNA sequence: TGTGCCAGCAGCCCATGGGGGCGCAACTATGGCTACACCTTC. Its translation is CASSPWGRNYGYTF.

V usage is TRBV6-2 or TRBV6-3 and J usage is TRBJ2-6, with TRBD1 matching 8 bases. This CDR3 is 18 amino acids long. In germline, CDR1 is MNHEY, CDR2 SVGEGT. The ends lost 3 bases at V and 2 bases at J; junction bases unmatched: 9. CDR3 protein: CASSYSPDRGAGANVLTF. The CDR3 DNA sequence: TGTGCCAGCAGTTATTCCCCCGACAGGGGCGCTGGGGCCAACGTCCTGACTTTC.

The genes are TRBV11-2 and TRBJ1-4; possible D gene TRBD1, 6 bases. V dropped 5 bases and J dropped 6 bases, with 16 bases sitting between them. The germline V gene encodes CDR1 SGHAT and CDR2 FQNNGV. The CDR3 is made up of 15 amino acids. CDR3 in DNA: TGTGCCAGCAGCCCTCCGGGGGGCGTAGATGAAAAACTGTTTTTT. Translated: CASSPPGGVDEKLFF. Looking up the rest from reference TRBV11-2 and TRBJ1-4 gives the full variable domain: EAGVAQSPRYKIIEKRQSVAFWCNPISGHATLYWYQQILGQGPKLLIQFQNNGVVDDSQLPKDRFSAERLKGVDSTLKIQPAKLEDSAVYLCASSPPGGVDEKLFFGSGTQLSVL.

The genes are TRBV2 and TRBJ1-5; possibly TRBD1 for D (6 bases). CDR3 length: 16 amino acids. V gave up 7 bases and J gave up 6 bases, with 22 bases separating them. Germline lookup yields CDR1 SNHLY and CDR2 FYNNEI. CDR3 in amino acids: CASNFDGTGSRQPQHF. DNA of the CDR3: TGTGCCAGCAACTTTGATGGAACAGGGTCCCGTCAGCCCCAGCATTTT. Filled out from reference TRBV2 and TRBJ1-5, the complete variable domain reads EPEVTQTPSHQVTQMGQEVILRCVPISNHLYFYWYRQILGQKVEFLVSFYNNEISEKSEIFDDQFSVERPDGSNFTLKIRSTKLEDSAMYFCASNFDGTGSRQPQHFGDGTRLSIL.

The chain carries TRBV7-9 and TRBJ2-7; 7 nucleotides align to TRBD1. V lost 5 bases, J lost 2 bases, and 6 bases stayed unmatched. The CDR3 is 14 residues long. Germline V gene data show CDR1 as SEHNR and CDR2 as FQNEAQ (reference sequence). The CDR3 sequence is CASSDRDRTYEQYF. The CDR3 DNA follows: TGTGCCAGCAGCGACCGGGACAGAACCTACGAGCAGTACTTC.

The V gene is TRBV5-1, the J gene TRBJ2-5; the D gene is possibly TRBD1 (6 bases). V was cut by 2 bases and J by 0 bases, with 8 bases left in between. The CDR3 is 14 amino acids. CDR1 and CDR2 (germline): SGHRS, YFSETQ. The CDR3, as DNA: TGCGCCAGCAGCTTCCAGGGGTACCAAGAGACCCAGTACTTC. This translates into CASSFQGYQETQYF.

This rearrangement joins TRBV30 to TRBJ2-3; 8 bases agree with TRBD2. The V gene end was trimmed by 3 bases and the J gene end by 0 bases; junction bases not matched to a gene: 5. Germline V gene sequence: CDR1 GTSNPN, CDR2 SVGIG (reference sequence). The CDR3 sequence is 15 residues long. CDR3 sequence (DNA): TGTGCCTGGAGGGAGAGCGGGAGAAGCACAGATACGCAGTATTTT. Protein: CAWRESGRSTDTQYF.

This chain connects TRBV6-2 or TRBV6-3 to TRBJ1-6; D is uncertain. The CDR3 runs to 14 residues. V was cut by 3 bases and J by 4 bases, with 7 bases left in between. In germline, CDR1 is MNHEY, CDR2 SVGEGT. The CDR3 loop is CASSYREYNSPLHF. CDR3 sequence (DNA): TGTGCCAGCAGTTATAGGGAGTATAATTCACCCCTCCACTTT.

The chain links TRBV6-2 or TRBV6-3 to TRBJ2-5; 7 nucleotides line up with TRBD1. The V gene's germline CDR1 is MNHEY and CDR2 SVGEGT. The CDR3 contains 16 residues. Trimming at V came to 6 bases and at J to 4 bases, leaving 14 bases not matched to a gene. CDR3 sequence (DNA): TGTGCCAGCAGCCAACCCGGGACAGCCTTGGGAGAGACCCAGTACTTC. This sequence encodes CASSQPGTALGETQYF.

This clone was found once. V is TRBV10-3 and J is TRBJ1-2, with TRBD1 identical over 7 bases. Per germline, CDR1 ENHRY and CDR2 SYGVKD. V dropped 7 bases and J dropped 2; count of bases not matched to a gene: 7. The CDR3 length is 14 residues. CDR3 in amino acids: CAITGQYPNYGYTF. The CDR3 nucleotides are TGTGCCATCACGGGACAGTACCCAAACTATGGCTACACCTTC.

V gene TRBV19 combines with J gene TRBJ2-1, with 13 bases matching TRBD2. CDR3 length: 16 amino acids. J gave up 4 bases and V 6 bases, and 6 bases lay outside the gene matches. Germline V lookup: CDR1 LNHDA, CDR2 SQIVND (reference sequence). DNA for the CDR3: TGTGCCAGTAGAAAAGAGGGACTAGCGGGGTACAATGAGCAGTTCTTC. This translates into CASRKEGLAGYNEQFF.

CDR3 nucleotides: TGTGCCAGCAGCCGCGGACACCTCGGGGGCTACGAGCAGTACTTC. Protein sequence: CASSRGHLGGYEQYF. The chain has TRBV5-4 and TRBJ2-7; D possibly corresponds to TRBD2 (6 bases). V lost 4 bases to trimming and J lost 3 bases, with 17 bases between them. Germline V gene lookup returns CDR1 SGHNT and CDR2 YYREEE (reference sequence). The CDR3 covers 15 residues.

The rearrangement uses TRBV28 and TRBJ1-2, with D hard to call. V lost 6 bases, J lost 8 bases, and 19 bases lay in between. The CDR3 extends over 14 amino acids. Germline V CDR1 and CDR2: MDHEN, SYDVKM. The CDR3 DNA follows: TGTGCCAGCAGGGGCGTAAAGACGGAGGACGGCTACACCTTC. This sequence encodes CASRGVKTEDGYTF.

This chain uses TRBV4-1 with TRBJ1-1; TRBD1 might be the D (6 bases). The CDR3 consists of 14 residues. V lost 6 bases and J 1 base, leaving 12 bases between the germline ends. CDR1 is MGHRA, CDR2 YSYEKL, per germline. CDR3 nucleotide sequence: TGCGCCAGCAGTCTACAGGGAAGGAACACTGAAGCTTTCTTT. It encodes CASSLQGRNTEAFF.

For this clone: The same CDR3 also results from other DNA sequences found in this sample. DNA of the CDR3: TGCGCCAGCAGCTTAGGGACAGGGGGCACTGAAGCTTTCTTT. The encoded protein is CASSLGTGGTEAFF. The chain is built from TRBV5-1 and TRBJ1-1, with 11 bases matching TRBD1. The germline CDR1 and CDR2 sequences are SGHRS and YFSETQ. Trimming at V came to 2 bases and at J to 4 bases, leaving 1 base not matched to a gene. This CDR3 spans 14 amino acids. The whole variable domain, remainder taken from reference TRBV5-1 and TRBJ1-1, is KAGVTQTPRYLIKTRGQQVTLSCSPISGHRSVSWYQQTPGQGLQFLFEYFSETQRNKGNFPGRFSGRQFSNSRSEMNVSTLELGDSALYLCASSLGTGGTEAFFGQGTRLTVV.

V is TRBV11-2 and J is TRBJ1-2; the D is unclear. The ends were cut back, 4 bases at V and 4 bases at J, with 13 bases in the middle. CDR3 length: 14 residues. From germline, CDR1 is SGHAT and CDR2 FQNNGV. The CDR3 DNA is TGTGCCAGCAGCTCGAGCTTAGCGAGCTATGGCTACACCTTC. It codes for CASSSSLASYGYTF. The full variable domain, completed using reference TRBV11-2 and TRBJ1-2, is EAGVAQSPRYKIIEKRQSVAFWCNPISGHATLYWYQQILGQGPKLLIQFQNNGVVDDSQLPKDRFSAERLKGVDSTLKIQPAKLEDSAVYLCASSSSLASYGYTFGSGTRLTVV.

This clone appeared a single time. The rearrangement uses TRBV27 and TRBJ1-1; TRBD1 agrees at 7 bases. The CDR3 covers 14 residues. J gave up 7 bases and V 2 bases, and 7 bases lay outside the gene matches. Germline V gives CDR1 MNHEY, CDR2 SMNVEV (reference sequence). The CDR3 sequence is CASSLGQGGGEAFF. CDR3 coding DNA: TGTGCCAGCAGTTTAGGGCAGGGGGGAGGTGAAGCTTTCTTT.

This clone has a single count. V usage is TRBV28 and J usage is TRBJ1-2; D is perhaps TRBD1 (5 bases). CDR1 MDHEN and CDR2 SYDVKM come from the germline V gene. Deletions cut 1 base from V and 8 bases from J, with 14 bases between. The CDR3 is 14 residues long. CDR3 nucleotide sequence: TGTGCCAGCAGTTTATTGGGTCAGGGATTGGGCTACACCTTC. Its translation is CASSLLGQGLGYTF.

The gene calls are TRBV11-1 and TRBJ2-7; D is ambiguous. Germline assignment: CDR1 SGHAT and CDR2 FQDESV (reference sequence). The ends were cut back, 5 bases at V and 9 bases at J, with 14 bases in the middle. The length of the CDR3 is 12 residues. The DNA of the CDR3 is TGTGCCAGCAGCCCAGAATCGCGGAGGCAGTACTTC. This translates into CASSPESRRQYF.